This T cell receptor (beta chain) was retrieved from a study of T cell repertoires in cytomegalovirus infection. Germline loops: CDR1 LNHDA, CDR2 SQIVND (reference sequence). The CDR3 consists of 17 residues. With 5 bases removed from V and 7 bases from J, the gap between germline ends came to 26 bases. With respect to this clonotype: Its antigen is unknown.

TCRdb re-called the reads with MiXCR, one entry per CDR3 protein. The profile shows approximately 910,000 distinct CDR3 sequences, 31% of them singletons. This rearrangement joins TRBV19 to TRBJ1-2; D might be TRBD1 (5 bases). This sequence was found in a human donor in good health (CMV status not recorded). Some clones in this sample may be carry-over from other donors' samples. Source: cultured CD8+ T cells from PBMCs, taken from culture after CMV antigen stimulation. The CDR3 DNA reads as TGTGCCAGTAGTCCCGCCAGCAGGGTGAATTCCGGTCTTGGCTACACCTTC. It is translated as CASSPASRVNSGLGYTF.